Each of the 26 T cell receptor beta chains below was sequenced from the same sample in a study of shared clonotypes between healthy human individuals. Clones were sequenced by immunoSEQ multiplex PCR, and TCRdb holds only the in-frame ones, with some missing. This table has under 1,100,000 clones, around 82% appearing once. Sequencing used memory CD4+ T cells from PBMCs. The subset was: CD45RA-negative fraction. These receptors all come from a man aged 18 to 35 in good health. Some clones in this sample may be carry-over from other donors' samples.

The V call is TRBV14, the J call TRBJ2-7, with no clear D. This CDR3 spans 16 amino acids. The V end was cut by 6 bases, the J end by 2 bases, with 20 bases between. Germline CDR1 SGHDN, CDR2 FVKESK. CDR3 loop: CASSTNIWSPTYEQYF. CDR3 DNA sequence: TGTGCCAGCAGTACCAATATCTGGTCCCCCACCTACGAGCAGTACTTC.

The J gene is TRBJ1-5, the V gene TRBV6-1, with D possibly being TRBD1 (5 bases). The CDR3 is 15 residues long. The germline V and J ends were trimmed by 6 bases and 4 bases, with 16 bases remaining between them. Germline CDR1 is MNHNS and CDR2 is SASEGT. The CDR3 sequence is CASRSAGTENQPQHF. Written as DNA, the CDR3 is TGTGCCAGCAGATCGGCCGGGACGGAGAATCAGCCCCAGCATTTT.

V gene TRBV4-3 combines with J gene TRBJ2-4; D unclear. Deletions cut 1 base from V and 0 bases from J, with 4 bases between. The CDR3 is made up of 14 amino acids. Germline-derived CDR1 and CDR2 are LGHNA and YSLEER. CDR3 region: CASSQVGAKNIQYF. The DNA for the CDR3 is TGCGCCAGCAGCCAAGTCGGAGCCAAAAACATTCAGTACTTC.

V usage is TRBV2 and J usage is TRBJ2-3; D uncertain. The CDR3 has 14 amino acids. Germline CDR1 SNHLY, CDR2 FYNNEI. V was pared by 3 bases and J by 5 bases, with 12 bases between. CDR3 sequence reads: CASSDWTYKDTQYF. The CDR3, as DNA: TGTGCCAGCAGTGACTGGACCTACAAAGATACGCAGTATTTT.

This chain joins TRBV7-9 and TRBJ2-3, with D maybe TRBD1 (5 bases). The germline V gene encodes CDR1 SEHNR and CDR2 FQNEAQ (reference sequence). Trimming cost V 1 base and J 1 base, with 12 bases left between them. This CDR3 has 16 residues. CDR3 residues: CASSLDLQGGTDTQYF. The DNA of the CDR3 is TGTGCCAGCAGCTTAGATCTGCAGGGCGGCACAGATACGCAGTATTTT. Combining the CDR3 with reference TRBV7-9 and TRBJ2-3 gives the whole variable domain DTGVSQNPRHKITKRGQNVTFRCDPISEHNRLYWYRQTLGQGPEFLTYFQNEAQLEKSRLLSDRFSAERPKGSFSTLEIQRTEQGDSAMYLCASSLDLQGGTDTQYFGPGTRLTVL.

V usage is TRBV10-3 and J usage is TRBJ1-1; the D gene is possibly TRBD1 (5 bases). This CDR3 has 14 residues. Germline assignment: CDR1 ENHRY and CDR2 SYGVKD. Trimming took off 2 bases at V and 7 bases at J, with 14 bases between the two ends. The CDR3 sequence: CAISEVRGPLEAFF. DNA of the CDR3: TGTGCCATCAGTGAGGTGAGGGGACCGCTTGAAGCTTTCTTT.

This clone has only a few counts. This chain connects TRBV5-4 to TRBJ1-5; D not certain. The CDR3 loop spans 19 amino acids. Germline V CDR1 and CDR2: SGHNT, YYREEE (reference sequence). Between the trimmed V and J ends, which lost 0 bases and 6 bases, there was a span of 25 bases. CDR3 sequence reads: CASSLGPPTDTVVGQPQHF. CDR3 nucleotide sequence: TGTGCCAGCAGCTTGGGGCCACCCACTGACACGGTCGTAGGTCAGCCCCAGCATTTT.

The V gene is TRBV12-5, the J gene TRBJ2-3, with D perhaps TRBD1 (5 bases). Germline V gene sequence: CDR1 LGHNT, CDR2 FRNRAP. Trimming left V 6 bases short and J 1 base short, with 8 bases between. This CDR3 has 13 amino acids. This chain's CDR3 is CASGKGGTDTQYF. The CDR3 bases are TGTGCTAGTGGCAAAGGGGGCACAGATACGCAGTATTTT.

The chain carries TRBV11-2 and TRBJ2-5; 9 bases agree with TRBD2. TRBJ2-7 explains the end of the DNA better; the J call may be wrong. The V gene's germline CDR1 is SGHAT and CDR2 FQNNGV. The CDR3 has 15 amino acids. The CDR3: CASSLMAGGSYEQYF. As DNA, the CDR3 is TGTGCCAGCAGCTTGATGGCGGGAGGGTCCTACGAGCAGTACTTC.

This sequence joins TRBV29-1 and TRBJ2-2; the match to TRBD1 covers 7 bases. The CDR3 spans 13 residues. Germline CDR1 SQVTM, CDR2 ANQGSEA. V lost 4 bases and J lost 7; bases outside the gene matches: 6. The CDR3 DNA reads TGCAGCGTTGTGAAGGGGGCGAACGGGGAGCTGTTTTTT. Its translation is CSVVKGANGELFF.

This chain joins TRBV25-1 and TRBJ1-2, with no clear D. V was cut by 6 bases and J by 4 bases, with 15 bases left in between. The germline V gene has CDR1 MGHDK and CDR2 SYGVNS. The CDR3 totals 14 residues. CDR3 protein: CASSRAMSGYGYTF. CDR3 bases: TGTGCCAGCAGCCGAGCCATGTCGGGCTATGGCTACACCTTC.

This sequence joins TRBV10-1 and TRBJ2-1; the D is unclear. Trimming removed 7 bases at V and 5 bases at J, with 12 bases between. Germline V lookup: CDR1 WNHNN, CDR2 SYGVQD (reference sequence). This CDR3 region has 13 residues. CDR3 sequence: CASTHSLNNEQFF. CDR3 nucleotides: TGCGCCAGCACCCATTCGCTTAACAATGAGCAGTTCTTC.

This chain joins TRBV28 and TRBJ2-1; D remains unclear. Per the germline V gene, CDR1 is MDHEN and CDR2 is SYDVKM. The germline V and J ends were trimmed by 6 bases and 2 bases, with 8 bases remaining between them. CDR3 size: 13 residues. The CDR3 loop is CASRTQTYNEQFF. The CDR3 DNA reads TGTGCCAGCAGAACCCAGACCTACAATGAGCAGTTCTTC. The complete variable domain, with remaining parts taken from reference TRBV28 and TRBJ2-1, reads DVKVTQSSRYLVKRTGEKVFLECVQDMDHENMFWYRQDPGLGLRLIYFSYDVKMKEKGDIPEGYSVSREKKERFSLILESASTNQTSMYLCASRTQTYNEQFFGPGTRLTVL.

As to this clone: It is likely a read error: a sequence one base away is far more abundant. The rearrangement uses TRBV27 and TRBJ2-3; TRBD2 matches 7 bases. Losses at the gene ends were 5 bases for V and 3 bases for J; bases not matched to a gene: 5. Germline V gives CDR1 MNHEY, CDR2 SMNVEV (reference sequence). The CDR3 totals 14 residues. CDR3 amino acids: CASSTKLATDTQYF. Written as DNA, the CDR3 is TGTGCCAGCAGTACCAAACTAGCGACAGATACGCAGTATTTT.

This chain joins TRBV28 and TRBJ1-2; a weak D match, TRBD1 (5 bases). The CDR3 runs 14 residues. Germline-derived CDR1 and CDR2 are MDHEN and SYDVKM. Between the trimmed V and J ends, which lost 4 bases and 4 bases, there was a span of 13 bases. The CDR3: CASSSHTGGYGYTF. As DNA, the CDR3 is TGTGCCAGCAGTTCACACACCGGGGGCTATGGCTACACCTTC.

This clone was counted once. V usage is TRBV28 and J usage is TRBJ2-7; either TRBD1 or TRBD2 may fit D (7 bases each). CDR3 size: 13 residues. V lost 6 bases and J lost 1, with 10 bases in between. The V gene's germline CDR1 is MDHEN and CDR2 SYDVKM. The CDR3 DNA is TGTGCCAGCAGGCAGGGGGGGTCCTACGAGCAGTACTTC. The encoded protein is CASRQGGSYEQYF.

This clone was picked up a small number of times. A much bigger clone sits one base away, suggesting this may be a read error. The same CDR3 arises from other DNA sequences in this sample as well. The DNA for the CDR3 is TGCGCCAGCAGCTTGAACACAGATACGCAGTATTTT. The encoded protein is CASSLNTDTQYF. The V and J genes are TRBV5-1 and TRBJ2-3; no definite D call. Germline lookup yields CDR1 SGHRS and CDR2 YFSETQ. This CDR3 is 12 amino acids long. Trimming left V 1 base short and J 2 bases short, with 2 bases between.

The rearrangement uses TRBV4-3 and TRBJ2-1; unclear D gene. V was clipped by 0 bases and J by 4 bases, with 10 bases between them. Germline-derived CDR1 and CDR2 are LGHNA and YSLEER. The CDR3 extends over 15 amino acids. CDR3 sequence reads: CASSQDLTTYNEQFF. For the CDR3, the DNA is TGCGCCAGCAGCCAAGATTTGACAACGTACAATGAGCAGTTCTTC.

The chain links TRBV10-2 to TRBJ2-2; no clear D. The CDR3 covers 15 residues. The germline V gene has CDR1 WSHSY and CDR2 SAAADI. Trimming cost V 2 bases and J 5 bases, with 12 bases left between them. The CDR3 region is CASSEIGQRTGELFF. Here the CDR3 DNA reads TGCGCCAGCAGTGAGATAGGCCAGAGGACCGGGGAGCTGTTTTTT.

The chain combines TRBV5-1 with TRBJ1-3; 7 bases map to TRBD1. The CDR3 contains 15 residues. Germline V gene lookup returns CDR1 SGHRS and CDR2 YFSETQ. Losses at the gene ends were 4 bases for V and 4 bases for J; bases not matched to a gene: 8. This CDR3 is CASSPQGTSGNTIYF. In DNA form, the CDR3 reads TGCGCCAGCAGCCCACAGGGGACATCCGGAAACACCATATATTTT. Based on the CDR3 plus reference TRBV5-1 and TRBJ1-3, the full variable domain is KAGVTQTPRYLIKTRGQQVTLSCSPISGHRSVSWYQQTPGQGLQFLFEYFSETQRNKGNFPGRFSGRQFSNSRSEMNVSTLELGDSALYLCASSPQGTSGNTIYFGEGSWLTVV.

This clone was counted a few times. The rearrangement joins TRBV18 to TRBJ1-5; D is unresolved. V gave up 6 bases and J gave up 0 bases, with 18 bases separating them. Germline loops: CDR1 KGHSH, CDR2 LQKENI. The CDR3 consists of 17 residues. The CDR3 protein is CASSDTQMGYSNQPQHF. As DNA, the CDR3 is TGTGCCAGCTCGGATACACAGATGGGCTATAGCAATCAGCCCCAGCATTTT.

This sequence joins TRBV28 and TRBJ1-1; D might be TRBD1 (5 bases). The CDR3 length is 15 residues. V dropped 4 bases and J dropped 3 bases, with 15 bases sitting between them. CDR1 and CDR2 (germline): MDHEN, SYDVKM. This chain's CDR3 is CASSYLGPLDTEAFF. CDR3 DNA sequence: TGTGCCAGCAGTTACCTGGGACCTTTAGACACTGAAGCTTTCTTT.

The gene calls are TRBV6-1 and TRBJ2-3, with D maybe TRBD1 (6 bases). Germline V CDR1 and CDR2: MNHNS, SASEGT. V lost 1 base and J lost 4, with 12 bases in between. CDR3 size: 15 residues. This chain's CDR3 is CASSEGGQNSDTQYF. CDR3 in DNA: TGTGCCAGCAGTGAAGGTGGACAGAACTCAGATACGCAGTATTTT.

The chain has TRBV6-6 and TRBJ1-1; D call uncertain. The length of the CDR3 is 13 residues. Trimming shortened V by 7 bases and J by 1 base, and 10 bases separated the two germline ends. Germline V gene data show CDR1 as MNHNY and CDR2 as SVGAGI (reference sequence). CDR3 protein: CASTLTANTEAFF. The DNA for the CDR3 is TGTGCCAGCACCCTTACAGCGAACACTGAAGCTTTCTTT.

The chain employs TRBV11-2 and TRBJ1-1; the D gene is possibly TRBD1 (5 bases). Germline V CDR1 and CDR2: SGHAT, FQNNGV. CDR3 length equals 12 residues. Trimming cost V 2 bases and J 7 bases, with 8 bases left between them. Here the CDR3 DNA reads TGTGCCAGCAGCTTACAGGGCTATGAAGCTTTCTTT. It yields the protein CASSLQGYEAFF.

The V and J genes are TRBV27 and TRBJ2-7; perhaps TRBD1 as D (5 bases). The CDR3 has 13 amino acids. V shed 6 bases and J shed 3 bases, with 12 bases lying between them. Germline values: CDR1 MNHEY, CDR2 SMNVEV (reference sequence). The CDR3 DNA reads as TGTGCCAGCAGCCGCTTGGGGCACTACGAGCAGTACTTC. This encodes CASSRLGHYEQYF.